One TCR beta chain is described in this entry. Its matching antigen is unknown. The CDR3 runs 14 residues. Deletions cut 1 base from V and 6 bases from J, with 12 bases between. Germline CDR1 reads MGHRA; CDR2 reads YSYEKL. Each donor was a healthy Caucasian individual from Russia, aged about 6 to 90. Sample-barcoded 5' priming and a J-beta primer mix drove a second PCR of about 7 to 12 cycles. TCRdb re-called the 5' RACE reads through MiXCR, storing one row per CDR3 protein. The sample carries approximately 600,000 distinct CDR3 sequences, approximately 50% recorded once. These data belong to a study of blood T cells in healthy people across ages. About the study: Template switching picked up about one barcoded beta molecule for each two T cells. Study-wide findings and caveats: Without sorted subsets, naive and antigen-experienced compartments could not be conclusively compared. Investigators viewed diversity estimates from one million T cells as underestimates, the study reported.

The genes are TRBV4-1 and TRBJ2-5; D unclear. The TCR comes from a man between 60 and 75 years old in good health. Specimen: blood. DNA for the CDR3: TGCGCCAGCAGCCAAGCTGGGCGAGGCAAGACCCAGTACTTC. Protein product: CASSQAGRGKTQYF.